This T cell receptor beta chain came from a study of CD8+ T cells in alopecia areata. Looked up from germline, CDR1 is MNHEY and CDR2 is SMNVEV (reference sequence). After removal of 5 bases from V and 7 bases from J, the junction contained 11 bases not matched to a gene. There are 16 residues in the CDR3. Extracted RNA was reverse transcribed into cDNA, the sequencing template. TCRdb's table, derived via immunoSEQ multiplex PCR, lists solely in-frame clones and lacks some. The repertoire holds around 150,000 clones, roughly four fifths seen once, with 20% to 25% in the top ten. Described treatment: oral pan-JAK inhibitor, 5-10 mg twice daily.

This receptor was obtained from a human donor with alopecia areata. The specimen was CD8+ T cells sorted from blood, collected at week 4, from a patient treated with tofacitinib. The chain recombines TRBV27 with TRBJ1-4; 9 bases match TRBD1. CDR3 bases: TGTGCCAGCAGTGCATTCGGGGGACAGGGCGCTGAAAAACTGTTTTTT. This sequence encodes CASSAFGGQGAEKLFF. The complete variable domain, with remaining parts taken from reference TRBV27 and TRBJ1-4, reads EAQVTQNPRYLITVTGKKLTVTCSQNMNHEYMSWYRQDPGLGLRQIYYSMNVEVTDKGDVPEGYKVSRKEKRNFPLILESPSPNQTSLYFCASSAFGGQGAEKLFFGSGTQLSVL.